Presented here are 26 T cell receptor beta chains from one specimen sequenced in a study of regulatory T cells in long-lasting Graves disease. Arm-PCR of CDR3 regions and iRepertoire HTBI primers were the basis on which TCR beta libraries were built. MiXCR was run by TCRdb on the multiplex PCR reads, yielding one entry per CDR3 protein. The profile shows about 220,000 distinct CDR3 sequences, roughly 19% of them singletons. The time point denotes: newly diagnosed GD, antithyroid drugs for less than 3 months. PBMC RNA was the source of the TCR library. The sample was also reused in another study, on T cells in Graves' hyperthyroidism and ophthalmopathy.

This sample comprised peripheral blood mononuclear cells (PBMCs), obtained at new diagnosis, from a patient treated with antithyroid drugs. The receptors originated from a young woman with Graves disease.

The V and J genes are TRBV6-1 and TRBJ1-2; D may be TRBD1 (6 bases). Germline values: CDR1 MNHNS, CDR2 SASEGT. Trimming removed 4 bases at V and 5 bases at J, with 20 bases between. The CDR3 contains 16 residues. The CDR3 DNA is TGTGCCAGCAGTGCCCTAGCGGGGGGGGGCGGGTATGGCTACACCTTC. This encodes CASSALAGGGGYGYTF.

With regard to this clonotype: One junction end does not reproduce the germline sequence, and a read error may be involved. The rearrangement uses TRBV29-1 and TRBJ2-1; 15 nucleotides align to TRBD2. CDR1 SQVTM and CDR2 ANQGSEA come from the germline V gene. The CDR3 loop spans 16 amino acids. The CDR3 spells CSVGRTSGGATGERFF. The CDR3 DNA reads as TGCAGCGTTGGGAGGACTAGCGGGGGGGCTACGGGTGAGCGGTTCTTC.

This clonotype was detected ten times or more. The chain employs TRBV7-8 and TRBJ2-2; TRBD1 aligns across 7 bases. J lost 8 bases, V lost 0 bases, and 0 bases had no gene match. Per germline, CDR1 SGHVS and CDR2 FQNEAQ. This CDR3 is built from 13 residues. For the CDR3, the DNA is TGTGCCAGCAGCTTAGCGGGACAGGGGGAGCTGTTTTTT. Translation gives CASSLAGQGELFF.

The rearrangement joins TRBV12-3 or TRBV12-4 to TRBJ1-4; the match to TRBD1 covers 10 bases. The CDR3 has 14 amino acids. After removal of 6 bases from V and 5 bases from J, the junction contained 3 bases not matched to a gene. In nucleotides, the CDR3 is TGTGCCAGCAGGACGGGACAGGGGAATGAAAAACTGTTTTTT. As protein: CASRTGQGNEKLFF.

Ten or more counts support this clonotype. The CDR3 is CAWSVGENTEAFF. For the CDR3, the DNA is TGTGCCTGGAGTGTAGGGGAGAACACTGAAGCTTTCTTT. The chain couples TRBV30 to TRBJ1-1; D perhaps matches TRBD1 (5 bases). V was clipped by 0 bases and J by 1 base, with 6 bases between them. This CDR3 has 13 residues. The V gene's germline CDR1 is GTSNPN and CDR2 SVGIG (reference sequence).

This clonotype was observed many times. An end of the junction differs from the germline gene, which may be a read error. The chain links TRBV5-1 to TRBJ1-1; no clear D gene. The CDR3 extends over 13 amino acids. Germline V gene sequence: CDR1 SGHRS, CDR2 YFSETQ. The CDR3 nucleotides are TGTGCCAGCAGCTTATCGGCGGGCACTGAAGCTTTCTTT. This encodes CASSLSAGTEAFF.

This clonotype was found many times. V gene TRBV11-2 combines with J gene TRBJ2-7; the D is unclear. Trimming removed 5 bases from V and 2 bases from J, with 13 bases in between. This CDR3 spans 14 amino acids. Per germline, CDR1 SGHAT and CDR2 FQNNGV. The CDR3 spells CASSPFTRTYEQYF. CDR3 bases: TGTGCCAGCAGCCCATTCACACGTACCTACGAGCAGTACTTC.

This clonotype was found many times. The CDR3 DNA reads TGTGCCAGCAGTCCGGGCTTCTGGGGAAACACCATATATTTT. Its protein product is CASSPGFWGNTIYF. The rearrangement joins TRBV6-2 or TRBV6-3 to TRBJ1-3; D is undetermined. The length of the CDR3 is 14 residues. The V end was cut by 5 bases, the J end by 4 bases, with 12 bases between. In germline, CDR1 is MNHEY, CDR2 SVGEGT.

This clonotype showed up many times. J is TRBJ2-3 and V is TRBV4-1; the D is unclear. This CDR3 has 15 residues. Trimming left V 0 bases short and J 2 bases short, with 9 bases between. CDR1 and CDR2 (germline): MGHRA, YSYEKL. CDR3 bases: TGCGCCAGCAGCCAAGATACGGGCTACACAGATACGCAGTATTTT. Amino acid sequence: CASSQDTGYTDTQYF.

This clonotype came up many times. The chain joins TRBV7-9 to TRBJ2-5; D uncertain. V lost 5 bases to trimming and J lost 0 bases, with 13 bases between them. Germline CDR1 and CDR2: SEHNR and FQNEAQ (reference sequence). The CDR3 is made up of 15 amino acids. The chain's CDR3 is CASSQYRTNQETQYF. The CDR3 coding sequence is TGTGCCAGCAGCCAATACCGGACGAACCAAGAGACCCAGTACTTC.

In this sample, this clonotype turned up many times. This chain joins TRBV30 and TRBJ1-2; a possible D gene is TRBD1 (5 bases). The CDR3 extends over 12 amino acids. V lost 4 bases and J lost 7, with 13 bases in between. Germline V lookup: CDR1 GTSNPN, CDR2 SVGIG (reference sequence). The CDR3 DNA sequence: TGTGCCTGGAACGTGGGGCTGACTGGCTACACCTTC. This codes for CAWNVGLTGYTF.

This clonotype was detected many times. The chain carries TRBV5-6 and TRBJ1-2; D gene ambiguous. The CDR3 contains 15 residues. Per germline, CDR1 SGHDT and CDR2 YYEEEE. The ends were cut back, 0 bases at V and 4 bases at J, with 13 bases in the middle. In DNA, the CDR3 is TGTGCCAGCAGCTTGGATCTTGTCCACCCCTATGGCTACACCTTC. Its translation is CASSLDLVHPYGYTF.

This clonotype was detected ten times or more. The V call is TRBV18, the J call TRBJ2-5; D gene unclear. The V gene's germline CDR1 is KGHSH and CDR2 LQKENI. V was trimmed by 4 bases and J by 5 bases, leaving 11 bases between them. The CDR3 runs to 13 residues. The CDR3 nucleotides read TGTGCCAGCTCACGTGGGGTAGAGGAGACCCAGTACTTC. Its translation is CASSRGVEETQYF.

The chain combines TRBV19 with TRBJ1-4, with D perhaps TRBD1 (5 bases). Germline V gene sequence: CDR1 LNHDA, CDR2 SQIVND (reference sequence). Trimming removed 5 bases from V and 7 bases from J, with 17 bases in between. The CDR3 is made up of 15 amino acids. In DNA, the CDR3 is TGTGCCAGTAGTGCGCAGAGGGGCCCAGGTGAAAAACTGTTTTTT. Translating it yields CASSAQRGPGEKLFF.

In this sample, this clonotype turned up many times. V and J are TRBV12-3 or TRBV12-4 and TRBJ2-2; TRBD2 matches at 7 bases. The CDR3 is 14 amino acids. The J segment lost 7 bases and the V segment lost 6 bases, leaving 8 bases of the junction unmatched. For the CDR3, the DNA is TGTGCCAGCAGCTCTAGCGGAAGGGGCGGGGAGCTGTTTTTT. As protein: CASSSSGRGGELFF.

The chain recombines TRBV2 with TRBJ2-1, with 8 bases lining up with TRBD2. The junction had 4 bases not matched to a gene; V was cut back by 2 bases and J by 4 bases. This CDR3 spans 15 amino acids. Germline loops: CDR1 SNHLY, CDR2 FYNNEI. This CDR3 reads CASSELAGPYNEQFF. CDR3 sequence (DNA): TGTGCCAGCAGTGAATTAGCGGGACCTTACAATGAGCAGTTCTTC.

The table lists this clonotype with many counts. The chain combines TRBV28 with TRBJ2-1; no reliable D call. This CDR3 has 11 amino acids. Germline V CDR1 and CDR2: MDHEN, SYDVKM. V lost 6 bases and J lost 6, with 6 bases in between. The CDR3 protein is CASRLGNEQFF. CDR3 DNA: TGTGCCAGCAGGCTGGGCAATGAGCAGTTCTTC.

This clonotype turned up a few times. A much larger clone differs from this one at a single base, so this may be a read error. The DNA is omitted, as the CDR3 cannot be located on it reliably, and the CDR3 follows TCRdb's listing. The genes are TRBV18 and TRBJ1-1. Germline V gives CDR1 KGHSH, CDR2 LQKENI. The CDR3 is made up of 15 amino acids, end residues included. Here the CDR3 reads CASSPSVGVGTEALF.

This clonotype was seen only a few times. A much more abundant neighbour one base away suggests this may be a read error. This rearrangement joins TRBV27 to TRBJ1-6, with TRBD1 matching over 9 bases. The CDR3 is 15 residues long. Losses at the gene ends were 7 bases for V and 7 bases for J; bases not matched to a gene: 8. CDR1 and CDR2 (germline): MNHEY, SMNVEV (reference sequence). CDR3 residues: CASNRGTGKNSPLHF. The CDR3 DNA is TGTGCCAGCAATAGAGGGACAGGGAAGAATTCACCCCTCCACTTT.

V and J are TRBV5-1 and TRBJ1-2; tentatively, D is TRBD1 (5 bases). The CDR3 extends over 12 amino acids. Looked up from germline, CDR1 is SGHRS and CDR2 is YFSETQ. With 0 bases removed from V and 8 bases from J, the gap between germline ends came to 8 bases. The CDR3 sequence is CASSLDQGGYTF. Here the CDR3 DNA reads TGCGCCAGCAGCTTGGATCAGGGCGGCTACACCTTC.

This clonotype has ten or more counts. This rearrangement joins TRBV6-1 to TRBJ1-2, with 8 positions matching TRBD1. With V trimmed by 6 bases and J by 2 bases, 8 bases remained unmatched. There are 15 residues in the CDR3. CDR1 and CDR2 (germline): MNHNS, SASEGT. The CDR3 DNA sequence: TGTGCCAGCAGGGCAGGGGGCCATCGGAACTATGGCTACACCTTC. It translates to CASRAGGHRNYGYTF.

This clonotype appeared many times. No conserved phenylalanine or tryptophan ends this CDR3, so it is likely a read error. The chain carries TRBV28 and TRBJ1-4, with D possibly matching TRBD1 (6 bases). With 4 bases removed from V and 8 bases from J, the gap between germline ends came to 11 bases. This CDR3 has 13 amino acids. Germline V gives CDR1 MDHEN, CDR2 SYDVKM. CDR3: CASSSTGWEKLFL. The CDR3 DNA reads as TGTGCCAGCAGTTCCACAGGGTGGGAAAAACTGTTTCTT.

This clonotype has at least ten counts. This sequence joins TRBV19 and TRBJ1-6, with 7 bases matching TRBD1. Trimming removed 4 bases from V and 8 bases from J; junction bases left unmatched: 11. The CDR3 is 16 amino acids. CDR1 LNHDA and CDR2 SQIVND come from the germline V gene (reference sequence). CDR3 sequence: CASSRDPGQWDSPLHF. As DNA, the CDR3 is TGTGCCAGTAGTAGGGATCCGGGACAGTGGGATTCACCCCTCCACTTT.

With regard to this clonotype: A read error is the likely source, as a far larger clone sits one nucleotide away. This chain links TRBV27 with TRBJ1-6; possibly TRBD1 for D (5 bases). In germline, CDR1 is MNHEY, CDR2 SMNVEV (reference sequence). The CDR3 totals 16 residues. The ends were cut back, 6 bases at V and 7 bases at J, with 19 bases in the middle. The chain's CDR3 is CASSEGLGTANSPLHF. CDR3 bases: TGTGCCAGCAGCGAGGGATTAGGGACTGCCAATTCACCCCTCCACTTT.

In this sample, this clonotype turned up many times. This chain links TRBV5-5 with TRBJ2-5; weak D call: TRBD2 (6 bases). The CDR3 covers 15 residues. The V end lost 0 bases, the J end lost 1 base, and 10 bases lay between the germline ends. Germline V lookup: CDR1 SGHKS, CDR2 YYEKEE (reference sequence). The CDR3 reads CASSLGGGAQETQYF. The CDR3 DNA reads TGTGCCAGCAGCTTGGGAGGCGGGGCCCAAGAGACCCAGTACTTC.

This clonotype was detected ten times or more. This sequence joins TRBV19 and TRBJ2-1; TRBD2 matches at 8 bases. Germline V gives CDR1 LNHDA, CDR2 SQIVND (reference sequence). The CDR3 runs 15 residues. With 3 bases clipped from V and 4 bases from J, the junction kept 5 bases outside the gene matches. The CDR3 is CASSMGGTSYNEQFF. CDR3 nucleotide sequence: TGTGCCAGTAGTATGGGGGGGACTAGTTACAATGAGCAGTTCTTC.